This T cell receptor beta chain was captured in a study of T cells in Graves' hyperthyroidism and ophthalmopathy. General observations from the study: Ophthalmopathy was separated from stable hyperthyroidism by a 13 V-J model.

Amplification yielded TCR beta CDR3 regions, with RNA transcripts as the source. TCR CDR3 regions were first amplified by RT-PCR with HTBI primers. Using its own MiXCR run on the multiplex PCR reads, TCRdb lists one record per CDR3 protein. The sample carries about 640,000 distinct CDR3 sequences, roughly 20% recorded once. The sample holds many counts of this clonotype. Its matching antigen is unknown. Orbital computed tomography, thyroid ultrasound, serum thyroxine and TRAb, and clinical symptoms together informed the diagnoses. This CDR3 spans 13 amino acids. V lost 8 bases, J lost 1 base, and 10 bases lay in between. Germline V CDR1 and CDR2: SNHLY, FYNNEI.

This sequence joins TRBV2 and TRBJ2-3; TRBD1 or TRBD2 may be the D gene (5 bases each). The sample consisted of blood. This TCR came from a man aged 30-40 years with Graves' ophthalmopathy. The CDR3 DNA reads TGTGCCAGCGTACAGGAGGGCACAGATACGCAGTATTTT. Its protein product is CASVQEGTDTQYF. Complete variable domain (other parts from reference TRBV2 and TRBJ2-3): EPEVTQTPSHQVTQMGQEVILRCVPISNHLYFYWYRQILGQKVEFLVSFYNNEISEKSEIFDDQFSVERPDGSNFTLKIRSTKLEDSAMYFCASVQEGTDTQYFGPGTRLTVL.